The 21 T cell receptor beta chains below were found in one sample sequenced in a study of blood T cells in healthy people across ages. Combining a sample-barcoded 5' primer with a J-beta primer mix, a second PCR ran for about 7 to 12 cycles. TCRdb called the 5' RACE reads again in MiXCR, with one record for every CDR3 protein. The sample holds about 680,000 distinct CDR3 sequences, about 52% seen once. The specimen sequenced was blood. The receptor source for this set is a woman in her sixties in good health.

This chain connects TRBV30 to TRBJ1-5, with D possibly matching TRBD1 (6 bases). The CDR3 has 14 residues. V lost 2 bases, J lost 7 bases, and 15 bases lay in between. Germline V gives CDR1 GTSNPN, CDR2 SVGIG (reference sequence). Written as DNA, the CDR3 is TGTGCCTGGAGTCGAGGGGCGGGGGGCCAGCCCCAGCATTTT. Protein sequence: CAWSRGAGGQPQHF. The full variable domain, in which reference TRBV30 and TRBJ1-5 provide the parts outside the CDR3, is SQTIHQWPATLVQPVGSPLSLECTVEGTSNPNLYWYRQAAGRGLQLLFYSVGIGQISSEVPQNLSASRPQDRQFILSSKKLLLSDSGFYLCAWSRGAGGQPQHFGDGTRLSIL.

The chain links TRBV6-2 or TRBV6-3 to TRBJ2-3; no reliable D call. The V end was cut by 5 bases, the J end by 1 base, with 13 bases between. Germline V gene data show CDR1 as MNHEY and CDR2 as SVGEGT. This CDR3 region has 15 residues. The CDR3 bases are TGTGCCAGCAGTCGGTTATCTATCGGCACAGATACGCAGTATTTT. Amino acid sequence: CASSRLSIGTDTQYF.

This clonotype occurred many times. The chain combines TRBV12-3 or TRBV12-4 with TRBJ2-3; TRBD2 matches at 7 bases. CDR3 length equals 14 residues. J gave up 7 bases and V 6 bases, and 10 bases lay outside the gene matches. The CDR3: CASRAGQLVNTQYF. DNA of the CDR3: TGTGCCAGCAGAGCGGGGCAGCTCGTAAATACGCAGTATTTT.

This clonotype was seen more than once but under ten times. V is TRBV20-1 and J is TRBJ2-1, with D hard to call. Germline V lookup: CDR1 DFQATT, CDR2 SNEGSKA (reference sequence). The CDR3 contains 15 residues. Between the trimmed V and J ends, which lost 0 bases and 1 base, there was a span of 10 bases. CDR3 region: CSARDLSKSYNEQFF. Here the CDR3 DNA reads TGCAGTGCTAGAGATCTTAGTAAGTCCTACAATGAGCAGTTCTTC.

The rearrangement joins TRBV5-5 to TRBJ2-7, with 7 nucleotides matching TRBD2. Germline values: CDR1 SGHKS, CDR2 YYEKEE (reference sequence). This CDR3 has 15 residues. V gave up 7 bases and J gave up 2 bases; unmatched junction bases: 12. The CDR3 coding sequence is TGTGCCAGCGGAAGACTAGGACTAGAGCCCTACGAGCAGTACTTC. It translates to CASGRLGLEPYEQYF.

This chain connects TRBV3-1 to TRBJ2-1; TRBD2 aligns across 15 bases. This CDR3 has 15 amino acids. Per the germline V gene, CDR1 is LGHDT and CDR2 is YNNKEL (reference sequence). Unmatched junction bases numbered 6, after V lost 3 bases and J lost 12 bases. CDR3 sequence reads: CASSHRGLAGGGQFF. CDR3 nucleotides: TGTGCCAGCAGCCATAGAGGACTAGCGGGAGGGGGGCAGTTCTTC.

The V call is TRBV7-9, the J call TRBJ1-1, with 9 bases aligning to TRBD1. The V segment lost 5 bases and the J segment 3 bases; nucleotides outside the gene matches: 7. This CDR3 has 15 residues. In germline, CDR1 is SEHNR, CDR2 FQNEAQ (reference sequence). The CDR3 DNA is TGTGCCAGCAGCCCCCCACGGACAGGGGACACTGAAGCTTTCTTT. Its protein product is CASSPPRTGDTEAFF. Based on the CDR3 plus reference TRBV7-9 and TRBJ1-1, the full variable domain is DTGVSQNPRHKITKRGQNVTFRCDPISEHNRLYWYRQTLGQGPEFLTYFQNEAQLEKSRLLSDRFSAERPKGSFSTLEIQRTEQGDSAMYLCASSPPRTGDTEAFFGQGTRLTVV.

This clonotype has just a few counts. V is TRBV7-9 and J is TRBJ2-5, with D perhaps TRBD1 (5 bases). With 1 base removed from V and 2 bases from J, the gap between germline ends came to 14 bases. The CDR3 covers 16 residues. CDR1 and CDR2 (germline): SEHNR, FQNEAQ (reference sequence). This CDR3 reads CASSLVAGMGQETQYF. CDR3 DNA: TGTGCCAGCAGCTTAGTGGCAGGGATGGGTCAAGAGACCCAGTACTTC.

This clonotype was seen once. The chain uses TRBV6-2 or TRBV6-3 and TRBJ2-7, with D maybe TRBD1 (6 bases). The V end was cut by 8 bases, the J end by 0 bases, with 8 bases between. This CDR3 contains 12 residues. Germline V gene lookup returns CDR1 MNHEY and CDR2 SVGEGT. Written as DNA, the CDR3 is TGTGCCAGCCAGGACAGCTCCTACGAGCAGTACTTC. Translating gives CASQDSSYEQYF.

CDR3 protein: CASSPRTGQGAYEQYF. As DNA, the CDR3 is TGTGCCAGCAGTCCTAGAACGGGACAGGGGGCCTACGAGCAGTACTTC. The chain joins TRBV28 to TRBJ2-7, with TRBD1 identical over 11 bases. Germline V lookup: CDR1 MDHEN, CDR2 SYDVKM. Trimming at V came to 5 bases and at J to 2 bases, leaving 8 bases not matched to a gene. The CDR3 sequence is 16 residues long.

This clonotype was recorded many times. The chain recombines TRBV10-3 with TRBJ2-7, with TRBD2 as a possible D gene (6 bases). The length of the CDR3 is 14 residues. Trimming stripped 3 bases from V and 4 bases from J, with 13 bases between. Germline assignment: CDR1 ENHRY and CDR2 SYGVKD. The CDR3, as DNA: TGTGCCATCAGTGACGGGAGAGGCGGTTACGAGCAGTACTTC. Its protein product is CAISDGRGGYEQYF.

This clonotype was counted a few times. A read error may explain this, as a much larger clone is one base away. The chain has TRBV20-1 and TRBJ2-7, with 9 positions matching TRBD2. The CDR3 covers 15 residues. Germline V CDR1 and CDR2: DFQATT, SNEGSKA (reference sequence). CDR3 in DNA: TGCAGTGCTAGGGAACCAGCGGGAGGACCCTACGGGCAGTACTTC. This codes for CSAREPAGGPYGQYF.

This clonotype appeared a few times. The chain joins TRBV6-1 to TRBJ2-7, with D unresolved. Trimming cost V 7 bases and J 5 bases, with 12 bases left between them. Germline CDR1 and CDR2: MNHNS and SASEGT. This CDR3 is 12 amino acids long. CDR3 region: CASTPPENEQYF. The CDR3 nucleotides are TGTGCCAGCACCCCACCGGAGAACGAGCAGTACTTC.

The chain couples TRBV7-2 to TRBJ2-3, with 7 positions matching TRBD2. The CDR3 runs to 15 residues. V dropped 0 bases and J dropped 8; count of bases not matched to a gene: 8. Germline assignment: CDR1 SGHTA and CDR2 FQGNSA. CDR3 bases: TGTGCCAGCAGCTTAGCGCCGGGGGGATTGGGTACGCAGTATTTT. It is translated as CASSLAPGGLGTQYF.

For the CDR3, the DNA is TGTGCCAGCAGTTTAGCCCTGGACAGAAGGAACTATGGCTACACCTTC. It encodes CASSLALDRRNYGYTF. This chain connects TRBV28 to TRBJ1-2; D is possibly TRBD1 (6 bases). The V end lost 2 bases, the J end lost 2 bases, and 15 bases lay between the germline ends. The germline V gene encodes CDR1 MDHEN and CDR2 SYDVKM. This CDR3 spans 16 amino acids.

This clonotype was recorded a few times. In nucleotides, the CDR3 is TGTGCCAGCAGTGAAGCAGAGAGCGAGATAACCGAGCAGTACTTC. This codes for CASSEAESEITEQYF. The chain combines TRBV2 with TRBJ2-4; D ambiguous. Near its end, the DNA agrees better with TRBJ2-7, so the J call may be wrong. This CDR3 spans 15 amino acids. Germline V CDR1 and CDR2: SNHLY, FYNNEI.

This clonotype was seen ten or more times. DNA of the CDR3: TGTGCCAGCAGTCCCGCAAGCTACGAGCAGTACTTC. The encoded protein is CASSPASYEQYF. This chain links TRBV12-3 or TRBV12-4 with TRBJ2-7; D unclear. The CDR3 length is 12 residues. The V end was cut by 5 bases, the J end by 3 bases, with 8 bases between.

Of note for this clonotype: A read error may be the cause here, since a much bigger clone is one base away. This rearrangement joins TRBV7-6 to TRBJ2-3, with D possibly being TRBD2 (6 bases). The CDR3 is made up of 13 amino acids. From germline, CDR1 is SGHVS and CDR2 FNYEAQ. V lost 5 bases and J lost 2, with 8 bases in between. The DNA for the CDR3 is TGTGCCAGCAGCCAGGACTACACAGATACGCAGTATTTT. Its protein is CASSQDYTDTQYF.

This clonotype was detected only a few times. CDR3 coding DNA: TGTGCCAGCAGCCGAAAGGGGCCCTACGAGCAGTACTTC. Amino acids: CASSRKGPYEQYF. This chain joins TRBV3-1 and TRBJ2-7, with D tentatively TRBD1 (5 bases). Germline V CDR1 and CDR2: LGHDT, YNNKEL (reference sequence). The CDR3 has 13 amino acids. The V end lost 4 bases, the J end lost 2 bases, and 9 bases lay between the germline ends.

The sample holds a few counts of this clonotype. The rearrangement joins TRBV7-2 to TRBJ2-7; D unclear. Germline lookup yields CDR1 SGHTA and CDR2 FQGNSA. This CDR3 is built from 13 residues. The ends were cut back, 6 bases at V and 0 bases at J, with 9 bases in the middle. The CDR3 spells CASRSRSSYEQYF. As DNA, the CDR3 is TGTGCCAGCAGAAGTAGGAGCTCCTACGAGCAGTACTTC. Drawing the rest from reference TRBV7-2 and TRBJ2-7, the complete variable domain is GAGVSQSPSNKVTEKGKDVELRCDPISGHTALYWYRQSLGQGLEFLIYFQGNSAPDKSGLPSDRFSAERTGGSVSTLTIQRTQQEDSAVYLCASRSRSSYEQYFGPGTRLTVT.

This rearrangement joins TRBV20-1 to TRBJ2-4, with D possibly being TRBD1 or TRBD2 (5 bases each). V shed 3 bases and J shed 6 bases, with 15 bases lying between them. The CDR3 covers 14 residues. Germline V CDR1 and CDR2: DFQATT, SNEGSKA (reference sequence). CDR3 DNA: TGCAGTGCTAGGCGGGCAGGGAGATCAAACATTCAGTACTTC. Residues: CSARRAGRSNIQYF.